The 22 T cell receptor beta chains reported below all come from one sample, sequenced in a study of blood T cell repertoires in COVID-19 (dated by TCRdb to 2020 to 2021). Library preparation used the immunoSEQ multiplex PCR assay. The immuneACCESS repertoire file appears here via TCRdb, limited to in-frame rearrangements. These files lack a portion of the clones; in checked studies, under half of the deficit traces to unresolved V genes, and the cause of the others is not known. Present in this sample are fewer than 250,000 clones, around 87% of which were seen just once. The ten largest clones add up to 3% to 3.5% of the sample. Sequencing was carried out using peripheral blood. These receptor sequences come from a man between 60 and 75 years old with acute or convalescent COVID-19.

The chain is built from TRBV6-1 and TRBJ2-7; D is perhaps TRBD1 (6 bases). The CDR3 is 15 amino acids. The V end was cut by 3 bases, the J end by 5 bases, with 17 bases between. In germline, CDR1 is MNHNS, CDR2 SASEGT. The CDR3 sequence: CASSDPGTPRDEQYF. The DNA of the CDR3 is TGTGCCAGCAGTGATCCCGGGACACCTAGGGACGAGCAGTACTTC.

The CDR3 nucleotides are TGTGCCAGCAGCCAATCCCGGGGTCCACAGGGAGCCGAGACCCAGTACTTC. Its protein product is CASSQSRGPQGAETQYF. The V and J genes are TRBV3-1 (or the pseudogene TRBV3-2) and TRBJ2-5; D might be TRBD1 (6 bases). V was trimmed by 2 bases and J by 5 bases, leaving 21 bases between them. The CDR3 is made up of 17 amino acids. Germline V gene sequence: CDR1 LGHDT, CDR2 YNNKEL (reference sequence).

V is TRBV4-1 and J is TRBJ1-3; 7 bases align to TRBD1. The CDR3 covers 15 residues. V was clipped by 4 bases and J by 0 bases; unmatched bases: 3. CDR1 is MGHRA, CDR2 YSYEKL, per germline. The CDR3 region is CASSRSGGSGNTIYF. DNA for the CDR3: TGCGCCAGCAGCCGGTCAGGGGGCTCTGGAAACACCATATATTTT.

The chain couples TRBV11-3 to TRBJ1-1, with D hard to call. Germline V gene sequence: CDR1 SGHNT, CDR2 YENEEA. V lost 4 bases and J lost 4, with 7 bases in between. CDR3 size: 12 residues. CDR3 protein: CASSSRSTEAFF. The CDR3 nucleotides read TGTGCCAGCAGCTCCCGTTCCACTGAAGCTTTCTTT.

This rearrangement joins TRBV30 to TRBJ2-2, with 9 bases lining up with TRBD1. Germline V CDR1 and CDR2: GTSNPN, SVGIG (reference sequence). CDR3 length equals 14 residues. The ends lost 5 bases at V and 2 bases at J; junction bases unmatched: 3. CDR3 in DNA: TGTGCCTGGGGGGGACAGGGCAACACCGGGGAGCTGTTTTTT. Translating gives CAWGGQGNTGELFF.

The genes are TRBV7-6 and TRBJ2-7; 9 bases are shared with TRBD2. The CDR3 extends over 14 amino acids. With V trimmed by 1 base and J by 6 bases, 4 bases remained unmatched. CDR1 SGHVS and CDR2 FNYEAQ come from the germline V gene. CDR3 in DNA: TGTGCCAGCAGCTTAGAGGCGGGGGGGCTCGAGCAGTACTTC. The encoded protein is CASSLEAGGLEQYF.

The CDR3 reads CASPRSNNQETQYF. CDR3 sequence (DNA): TGCGCCAGCCCCAGAAGTAACAACCAAGAGACCCAGTACTTC. The chain links TRBV10-1 to TRBJ2-5; D remains unclear. Trimming removed 8 bases at V and 0 bases at J, with 13 bases between. This CDR3 has 14 residues. Germline CDR1 is WNHNN and CDR2 is SYGVQD (reference sequence).

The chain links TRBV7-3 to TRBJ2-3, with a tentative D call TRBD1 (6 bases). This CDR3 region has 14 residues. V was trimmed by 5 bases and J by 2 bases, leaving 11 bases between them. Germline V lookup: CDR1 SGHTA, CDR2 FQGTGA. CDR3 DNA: TGTGCCAGCAGCCCGGGACACAACACAGATACGCAGTATTTT. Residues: CASSPGHNTDTQYF.

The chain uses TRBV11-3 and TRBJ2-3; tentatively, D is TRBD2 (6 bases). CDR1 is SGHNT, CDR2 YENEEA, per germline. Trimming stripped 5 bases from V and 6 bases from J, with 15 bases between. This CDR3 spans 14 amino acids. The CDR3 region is CASSPTAGSDTQYF. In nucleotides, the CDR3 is TGTGCCAGCAGCCCCACTGCGGGGAGCGATACGCAGTATTTT.

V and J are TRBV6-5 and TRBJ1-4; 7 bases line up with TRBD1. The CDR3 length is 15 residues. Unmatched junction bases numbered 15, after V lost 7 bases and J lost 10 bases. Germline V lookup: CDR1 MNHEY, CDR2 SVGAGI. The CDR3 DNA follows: TGTGCCAGCACCGCCTCGGGGACAGCGGTGGGAAAACTGTTTTTT. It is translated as CASTASGTAVGKLFF.

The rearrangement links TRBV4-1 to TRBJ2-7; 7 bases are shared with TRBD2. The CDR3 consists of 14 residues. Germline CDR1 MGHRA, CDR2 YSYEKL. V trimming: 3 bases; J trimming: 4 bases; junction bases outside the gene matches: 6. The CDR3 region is CASSHAVRGYEQYF. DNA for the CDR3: TGCGCCAGCAGCCACGCCGTGCGGGGGTACGAGCAGTACTTC.

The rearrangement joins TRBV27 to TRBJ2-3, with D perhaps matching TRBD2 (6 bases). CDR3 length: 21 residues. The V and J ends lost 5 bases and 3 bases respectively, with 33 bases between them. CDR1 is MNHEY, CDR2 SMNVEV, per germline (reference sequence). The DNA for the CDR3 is TGTGCCAGCAGTGGGCCCTGGAAAGTTTCTGGGCGGGCGGGGTTTACAGATACGCAGTATTTT. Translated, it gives CASSGPWKVSGRAGFTDTQYF.

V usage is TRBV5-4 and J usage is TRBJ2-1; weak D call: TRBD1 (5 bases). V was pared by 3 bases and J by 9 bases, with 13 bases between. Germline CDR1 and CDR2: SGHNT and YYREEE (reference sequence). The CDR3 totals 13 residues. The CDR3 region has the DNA TGTGCCAGCAGCTACCCTGGGGCTGCTGAGCAGTTCTTC. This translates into CASSYPGAAEQFF.

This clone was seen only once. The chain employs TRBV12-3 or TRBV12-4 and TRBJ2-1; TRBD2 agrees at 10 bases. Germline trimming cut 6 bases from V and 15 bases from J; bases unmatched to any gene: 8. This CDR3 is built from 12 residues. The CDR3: CASSPGTSDLFF. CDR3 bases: TGTGCCAGCAGCCCCGGGACTAGCGACCTGTTCTTC.

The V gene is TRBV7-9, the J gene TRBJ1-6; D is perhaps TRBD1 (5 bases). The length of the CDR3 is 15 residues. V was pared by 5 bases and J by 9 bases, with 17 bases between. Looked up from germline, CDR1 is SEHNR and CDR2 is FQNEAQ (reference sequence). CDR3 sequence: CASSEGSGTGSPLHF. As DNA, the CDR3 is TGTGCCAGCAGCGAGGGCTCAGGGACTGGTTCACCCCTCCACTTT.

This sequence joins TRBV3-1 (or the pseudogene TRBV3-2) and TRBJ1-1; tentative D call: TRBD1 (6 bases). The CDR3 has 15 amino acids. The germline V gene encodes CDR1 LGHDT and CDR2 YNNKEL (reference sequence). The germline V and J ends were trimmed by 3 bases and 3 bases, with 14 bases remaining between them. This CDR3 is CASSQARQVYTEAFF. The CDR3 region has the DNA TGTGCCAGCAGCCAGGCTAGACAGGTCTACACTGAAGCTTTCTTT.

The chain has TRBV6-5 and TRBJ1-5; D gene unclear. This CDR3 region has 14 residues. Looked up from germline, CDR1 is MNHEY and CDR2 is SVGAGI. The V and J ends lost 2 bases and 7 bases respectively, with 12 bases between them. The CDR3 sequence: CASSYTQESQPQHF. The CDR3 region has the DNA TGTGCCAGCAGTTACACCCAGGAATCGCAGCCCCAGCATTTT.

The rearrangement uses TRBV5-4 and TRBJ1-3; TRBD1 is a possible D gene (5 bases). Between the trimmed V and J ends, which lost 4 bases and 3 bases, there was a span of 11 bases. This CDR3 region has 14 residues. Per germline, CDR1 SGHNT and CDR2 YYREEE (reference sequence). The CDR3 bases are TGTGCCAGCAGCCGGATGGGGGGTGGAAACACCATATATTTT. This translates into CASSRMGGGNTIYF. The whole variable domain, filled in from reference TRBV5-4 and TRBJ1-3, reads ETGVTQSPTHLIKTRGQQVTLRCSSQSGHNTVSWYQQALGQGPQFIFQYYREEENGRGNFPPRFSGLQFPNYSSELNVNALELDDSALYLCASSRMGGGNTIYFGEGSWLTVV.

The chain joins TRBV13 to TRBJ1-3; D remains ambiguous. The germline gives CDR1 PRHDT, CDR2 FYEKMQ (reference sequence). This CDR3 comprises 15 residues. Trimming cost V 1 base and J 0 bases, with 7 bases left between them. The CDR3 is CASSLEGSSGNTIYF. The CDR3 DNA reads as TGTGCCAGCAGCTTAGAAGGGAGCTCTGGAAACACCATATATTTT.

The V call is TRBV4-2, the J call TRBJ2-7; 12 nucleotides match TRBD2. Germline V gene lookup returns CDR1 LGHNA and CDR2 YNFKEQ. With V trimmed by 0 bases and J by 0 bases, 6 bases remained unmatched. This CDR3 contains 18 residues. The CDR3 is CASSQEGLAGGASYEQYF. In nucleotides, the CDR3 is TGTGCCAGCAGCCAAGAAGGGCTAGCGGGGGGGGCCTCCTACGAGCAGTACTTC.

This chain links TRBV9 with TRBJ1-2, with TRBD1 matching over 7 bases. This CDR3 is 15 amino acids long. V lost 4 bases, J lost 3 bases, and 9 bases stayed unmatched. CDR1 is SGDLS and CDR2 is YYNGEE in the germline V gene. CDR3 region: CASSPRSGGYYGYTF. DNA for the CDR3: TGTGCCAGCAGCCCCCGGTCAGGGGGGTACTATGGCTACACCTTC.

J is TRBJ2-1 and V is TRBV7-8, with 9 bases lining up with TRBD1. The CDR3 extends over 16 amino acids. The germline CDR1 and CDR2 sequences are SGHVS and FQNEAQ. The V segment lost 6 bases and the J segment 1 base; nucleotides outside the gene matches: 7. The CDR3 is CASRLGTGLSYNEQFF. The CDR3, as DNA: TGTGCCAGCAGGCTAGGGACAGGGTTATCCTACAATGAGCAGTTCTTC.